Below, 27 T cell receptor beta chains from the same sample are listed, as sequenced in a study of cytomegalovirus exposure and HLA in healthy donors. Repertoires were generated with immunoSEQ multiplex PCR, while TCRdb's copy carries only in-frame clones and drops some. The repertoire holds fewer than 85,000 clones, with roughly 96% as singletons. The specimen was PBMCs. These receptors were collected from a woman aged 18-30 years in good health and CMV-seronegative.

This clone was detected only once. V usage is TRBV11-3 and J usage is TRBJ2-7, with D perhaps matching TRBD1 (5 bases). The V gene lost 3 bases and the J gene lost 1 base, with 7 bases spanning the gap. The CDR3 has 13 residues. In germline, CDR1 is SGHNT, CDR2 YENEEA. DNA of the CDR3: TGTGCCAGCAGCTTGTACAGGTCCTACGAGCAGTACTTC. Its protein product is CASSLYRSYEQYF. The entire variable domain, with the rest obtained from reference TRBV11-3 and TRBJ2-7, is as follows: EAGVVQSPRYKIIEKKQPVAFWCNPISGHNTLYWYLQNLGQGPELLIRYENEEAVDDSQLPKDRFSAERLKGVDSTLKIQPAELGDSAVYLCASSLYRSYEQYFGPGTRLTVT.

V is TRBV9 and J is TRBJ2-5; D remains unclear. With 2 bases removed from V and 2 bases from J, the gap between germline ends came to 4 bases. The length of the CDR3 is 12 residues. Germline-derived CDR1 and CDR2 are SGDLS and YYNGEE. Here the CDR3 DNA reads TGTGCCAGCAGCGTGGCACAAGAGACCCAGTACTTC. This sequence encodes CASSVAQETQYF.

The chain uses TRBV11-2 and TRBJ2-1; 9 nucleotides line up with TRBD2. The CDR3 contains 15 residues. V dropped 6 bases and J dropped 8; count of bases not matched to a gene: 11. Germline loops: CDR1 SGHAT, CDR2 FQNNGV. As DNA, the CDR3 is TGTGCCAGCAGGAAATCCGGGACTAGCCCGGATGAGCAGTTCTTC. Encoded protein: CASRKSGTSPDEQFF. The whole variable domain, filled in from reference TRBV11-2 and TRBJ2-1, reads EAGVAQSPRYKIIEKRQSVAFWCNPISGHATLYWYQQILGQGPKLLIQFQNNGVVDDSQLPKDRFSAERLKGVDSTLKIQPAKLEDSAVYLCASRKSGTSPDEQFFGPGTRLTVL.

This rearrangement joins TRBV27 to TRBJ2-3, with D unresolved. CDR3 length: 18 amino acids. V dropped 8 bases and J dropped 0 bases, with 24 bases sitting between them. Germline V lookup: CDR1 MNHEY, CDR2 SMNVEV (reference sequence). CDR3 in DNA: TGTGCCAGCTCATCTCGTACGGGTGTGATCAATAGCACAGATACGCAGTATTTT. Encoded protein: CASSSRTGVINSTDTQYF.

This chain uses TRBV6-1 with TRBJ2-7, with D tentatively TRBD1 (5 bases). V was pared by 10 bases and J by 1 base, with 11 bases between. This CDR3 has 12 amino acids. Germline lookup yields CDR1 MNHNS and CDR2 SASEGT. The CDR3 coding sequence is TGTGCCACACGACAGTCGTCCTACGAGCAGTACTTC. Its protein is CATRQSSYEQYF.

This clone was picked up one time. The rearrangement links TRBV9 to TRBJ2-1, with 7 bases matching TRBD2. In germline, CDR1 is SGDLS, CDR2 YYNGEE. The junction had 7 bases not matched to a gene; V was cut back by 2 bases and J by 5 bases. The CDR3 runs to 15 residues. CDR3 in amino acids: CASSVGGSYNNEQFF. The CDR3 DNA sequence: TGTGCCAGCAGCGTTGGCGGGAGCTATAACAATGAGCAGTTCTTC.

The V and J genes are TRBV7-9 and TRBJ1-4; D gene ambiguous. The CDR3 is 19 amino acids. CDR1 is SEHNR, CDR2 FQNEAQ, per germline (reference sequence). V dropped 6 bases and J dropped 2 bases, with 25 bases sitting between them. In DNA, the CDR3 is TGTGCCAGCAGTCTAAACTTGGCTTGGGGAGGGAGGACTAATGAAAAACTGTTTTTT. As protein: CASSLNLAWGGRTNEKLFF.

The gene calls are TRBV10-1 and TRBJ1-5; D not resolved. V was pared by 4 bases and J by 4 bases, with 8 bases between. CDR3 length: 13 residues. Germline loops: CDR1 WNHNN, CDR2 SYGVQD (reference sequence). The CDR3 coding sequence is TGCGCCAGCAGTGGGGAGTGGAATCAGCCCCAGCATTTT. This gives the protein CASSGEWNQPQHF.

This chain joins TRBV7-9 and TRBJ2-1; TRBD2 matches 11 bases. The J segment lost 6 bases and the V segment lost 0 bases, leaving 4 bases of the junction unmatched. The CDR3 consists of 16 residues. Germline loops: CDR1 SEHNR, CDR2 FQNEAQ (reference sequence). Here the CDR3 DNA reads TGTGCCAGCAGCTTAGCCGGGACTAGCGGACCCAATGAGCAGTTCTTC. This sequence encodes CASSLAGTSGPNEQFF. Variable domain in full (rest from reference TRBV7-9 and TRBJ2-1): DTGVSQNPRHKITKRGQNVTFRCDPISEHNRLYWYRQTLGQGPEFLTYFQNEAQLEKSRLLSDRFSAERPKGSFSTLEIQRTEQGDSAMYLCASSLAGTSGPNEQFFGPGTRLTVL.

V and J are TRBV5-1 and TRBJ2-3; D is undetermined. There are 15 residues in the CDR3. The V gene lost 0 bases and the J gene lost 2 bases, with 10 bases spanning the gap. The germline V gene has CDR1 SGHRS and CDR2 YFSETQ. CDR3 residues: CASSLGYLPTDTQYF. The CDR3 nucleotides are TGCGCCAGCAGCTTGGGGTACTTACCCACAGATACGCAGTATTTT.

The rearrangement uses TRBV5-1 and TRBJ2-1; 7 bases align to TRBD2. Unmatched junction bases numbered 11, after V lost 0 bases and J lost 5 bases. Germline CDR1 SGHRS, CDR2 YFSETQ. The CDR3 contains 17 residues. The CDR3 is CASSLAMGGRGNNEQFF. The CDR3 DNA sequence: TGCGCCAGCAGCTTGGCCATGGGCGGGAGAGGGAACAATGAGCAGTTCTTC.

The gene calls are TRBV5-4 and TRBJ2-3; 10 nucleotides align to TRBD2. Germline V gene data show CDR1 as SGHNT and CDR2 as YYREEE (reference sequence). The CDR3 sequence is 15 residues long. The J segment lost 8 bases and the V segment lost 0 bases, leaving 6 bases of the junction unmatched. The chain's CDR3 is CASSLDPSGSGTQYF. For the CDR3, the DNA is TGTGCCAGCAGCTTGGATCCTAGCGGGAGTGGTACGCAGTATTTT. Using reference TRBV5-4 and TRBJ2-3 for the parts outside the CDR3, the full variable domain is ETGVTQSPTHLIKTRGQQVTLRCSSQSGHNTVSWYQQALGQGPQFIFQYYREEENGRGNFPPRFSGLQFPNYSSELNVNALELDDSALYLCASSLDPSGSGTQYFGPGTRLTVL.

The V call is TRBV18, the J call TRBJ1-5; D is possibly TRBD1 (6 bases). V was trimmed by 2 bases and J by 1 base, leaving 12 bases between them. Looked up from germline, CDR1 is KGHSH and CDR2 is LQKENI. CDR3 length equals 16 residues. The CDR3 here is CASSPEPGVSNQPQHF. CDR3 nucleotide sequence: TGTGCCAGCTCACCAGAGCCAGGGGTAAGCAATCAGCCCCAGCATTTT.

The chain has TRBV27 and TRBJ2-7, with TRBD2 matching 8 bases. The V and J ends lost 0 bases and 3 bases, in that order; junction bases with no gene match: 4. Germline CDR1 and CDR2: MNHEY and SMNVEV (reference sequence). The CDR3 is 15 amino acids. The CDR3 spells CASSLSAGAGYEQYF. CDR3 nucleotide sequence: TGTGCCAGCAGTTTATCAGCGGGAGCAGGCTACGAGCAGTACTTC.

This chain links TRBV19 with TRBJ2-3; 12 positions match TRBD2. Germline CDR1 reads LNHDA; CDR2 reads SQIVND (reference sequence). V trimming: 6 bases; J trimming: 3 bases; junction bases outside the gene matches: 10. This CDR3 spans 17 amino acids. Here the CDR3 reads CASSPTLGTSGTDTQYF. CDR3 DNA: TGTGCCAGTAGCCCTACCCTCGGGACTAGCGGGACAGATACGCAGTATTTT. Based on the CDR3 plus reference TRBV19 and TRBJ2-3, the full variable domain is DGGITQSPKYLFRKEGQNVTLSCEQNLNHDAMYWYRQDPGQGLRLIYYSQIVNDFQKGDIAEGYSVSREKKESFPLTVTSAQKNPTAFYLCASSPTLGTSGTDTQYFGPGTRLTVL.

The rearrangement uses TRBV30 and TRBJ1-2, with 8 bases lining up with TRBD1. The CDR3 length is 13 residues. Germline V lookup: CDR1 GTSNPN, CDR2 SVGIG (reference sequence). V shed 5 bases, J shed 3 bases, and the junction held 5 bases outside the gene matches. The CDR3 region has the DNA TGTGCCTGGGGACAGGGAAGGGACTATGGCTACACCTTC. Translation gives CAWGQGRDYGYTF.

The chain combines TRBV11-3 with TRBJ2-5; 8 bases are a match to TRBD1. CDR1 SGHNT and CDR2 YENEEA come from the germline V gene. This CDR3 comprises 14 residues. Losses at the gene ends were 8 bases for V and 2 bases for J; bases not matched to a gene: 7. The CDR3 DNA follows: TGTGCCAGCGCGAGACAGGGGAATCAAGAGACCCAGTACTTC. Translated: CASARQGNQETQYF.

J is TRBJ2-1 and V is TRBV7-2; 14 nucleotides agree with TRBD2. Germline lookup yields CDR1 SGHTA and CDR2 FQGNSA. Losses at the gene ends were 4 bases for V and 7 bases for J; bases not matched to a gene: 3. This CDR3 has 15 amino acids. Here the CDR3 reads CASSSGLAGVNEQFF. CDR3 nucleotides: TGTGCCAGCAGCTCGGGACTAGCGGGAGTGAATGAGCAGTTCTTC.

The chain has TRBV9 and TRBJ1-1; D call uncertain. The CDR3 spans 14 residues. Trimming left V 1 base short and J 3 bases short, with 10 bases between. Germline V gene sequence: CDR1 SGDLS, CDR2 YYNGEE. CDR3 sequence (DNA): TGTGCCAGCAGCGTATATGGGGAGGACACTGAAGCTTTCTTT. Protein product: CASSVYGEDTEAFF.

The chain recombines TRBV29-1 with TRBJ2-7; 7 bases map to TRBD1. Germline assignment: CDR1 SQVTM and CDR2 ANQGSEA. This CDR3 is built from 12 residues. J lost 6 bases, V lost 2 bases, and 4 bases had no gene match. The CDR3 is CSVERTGPEQYF. CDR3 nucleotide sequence: TGCAGCGTTGAAAGGACAGGTCCCGAGCAGTACTTC.

The chain carries TRBV6-5 and TRBJ1-5, with 8 bases fitting TRBD1. The CDR3 length is 15 residues. J gave up 7 bases and V 6 bases, and 11 bases lay outside the gene matches. Per the germline V gene, CDR1 is MNHEY and CDR2 is SVGAGI. CDR3 DNA sequence: TGTGCCAGCAGGGCAGGGGGCGGGGGGGGACAGCCCCAGCATTTT. Translating gives CASRAGGGGGQPQHF.

This chain links TRBV21-1 with TRBJ2-3; TRBD1 reflects the table's D call only, with no check against the DNA. TRBV21-1 is assigned pseudogene status. This CDR3 is built from 19 residues. CDR3 region: CASSKWGPGDPLFTDTQYF. The CDR3 DNA reads TGTGCCAGCAGCAAATGGGGACCAGGGGACCCTCTATTCACAGATACGCAGTATTTT.

V is TRBV15 and J is TRBJ2-5; D may be TRBD2 (6 bases). Germline V CDR1 and CDR2: LNHNV, YYDKDF (reference sequence). The CDR3 totals 15 residues. Trimming removed 0 bases at V and 1 base at J, with 9 bases between. CDR3 region: CATSRDLTSQETQYF. The CDR3 DNA reads TGTGCCACCAGCAGAGACCTGACTAGCCAAGAGACCCAGTACTTC.

The chain has TRBV19 and TRBJ1-4; D is perhaps TRBD1 (5 bases). Trimming shortened V by 6 bases and J by 7 bases, and 18 bases separated the two germline ends. The length of the CDR3 is 15 residues. The germline gives CDR1 LNHDA, CDR2 SQIVND (reference sequence). CDR3 protein: CASRAGGTAVEKLFF. The CDR3 DNA is TGTGCCAGTAGGGCCGGGGGGACCGCGGTTGAAAAACTGTTTTTT.

V usage is TRBV30 and J usage is TRBJ2-2; 11 nucleotides match TRBD2. The CDR3 has 14 residues. Germline CDR1 GTSNPN, CDR2 SVGIG (reference sequence). The CDR3 DNA is TGTGCTACCTCCGGGACTAGCGGACCCGGGGAGCTGTTTTTT. Amino acids: CATSGTSGPGELFF.

CDR3 nucleotide sequence: TGTGCCAGCAGGCGGGGAGGGAACACTGAAGCTTTCTTT. Translated, it gives CASRRGGNTEAFF. The chain links TRBV7-9 to TRBJ1-1; no definite D call. Trimming took 6 bases from V and 1 from J, leaving 9 bases between them. CDR1 and CDR2 (germline): SEHNR, FQNEAQ (reference sequence). The CDR3 contains 13 residues.

This clone was detected once. This chain links TRBV9 with TRBJ2-1, with a weak D call TRBD2 (6 bases). V was trimmed by 3 bases and J by 2 bases, leaving 12 bases between them. Germline V gene sequence: CDR1 SGDLS, CDR2 YYNGEE. The CDR3 sequence is 15 residues long. The CDR3 loop is CASSGPPGAYNEQFF. The CDR3 nucleotides read TGTGCCAGCAGCGGGCCCCCGGGGGCCTACAATGAGCAGTTCTTC.